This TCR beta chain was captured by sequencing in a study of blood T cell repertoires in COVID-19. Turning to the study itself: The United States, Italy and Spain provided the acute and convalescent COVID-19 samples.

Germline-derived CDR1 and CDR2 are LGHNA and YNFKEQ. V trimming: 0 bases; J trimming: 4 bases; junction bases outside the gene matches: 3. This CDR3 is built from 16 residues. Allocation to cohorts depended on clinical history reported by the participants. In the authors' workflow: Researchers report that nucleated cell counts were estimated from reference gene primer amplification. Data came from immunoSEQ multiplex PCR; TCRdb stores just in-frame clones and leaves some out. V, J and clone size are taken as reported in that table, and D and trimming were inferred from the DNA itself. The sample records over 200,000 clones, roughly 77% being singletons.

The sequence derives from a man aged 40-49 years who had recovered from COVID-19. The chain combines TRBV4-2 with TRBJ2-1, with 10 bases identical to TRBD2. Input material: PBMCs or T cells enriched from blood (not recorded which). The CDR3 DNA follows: TGTGCCAGCAGCCAAGAACAGACTAGCGGGTACAATGAGCAGTTCTTC. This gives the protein CASSQEQTSGYNEQFF.